This T cell receptor (beta chain) was recovered during a study of identifying expanded T cells in peripheral blood. Study-level points and caveats: Approximately two-week clone count variance significantly increased as total template count grew.

Generated by immunoSEQ multiplex PCR, the TCRdb table keeps only in-frame clones and is missing some. The sample lists some 75,000 clones, under 90% seen once, with more than 2.5% in the top ten. Germline V gene sequence: CDR1 SGHRS, CDR2 YFSETQ. V lost 4 bases, J lost 0 bases, and 5 bases stayed unmatched. There are 17 residues in the CDR3. Of note for this clone: Its antigen remains unknown.

This chain joins TRBV5-1 and TRBJ2-7, with 15 bases that match TRBD2. The sequenced material came from blood. The sequence was obtained from a person aged 18 to 75 in good health. This chain's CDR3 is CASSPGLAGGSSYEQYF. The CDR3 coding sequence is TGCGCCAGCAGCCCGGGACTAGCGGGAGGAAGCTCCTACGAGCAGTACTTC.